This T cell receptor beta chain was captured by sequencing in a study of blood T cell repertoires in COVID-19. Whole-study context: Sites across the United States, Italy and Spain contributed samples from acute and convalescent COVID-19.

The CDR3 contains 14 residues. Germline CDR1 MDHEN, CDR2 SYDVKM. V shed 3 bases and J shed 5 bases, with 8 bases lying between them. Seattle-derived patients entered the study during active infection and were followed longitudinally. Some clones are missing from TCRdb's copy, which holds only in-frame ones; the method was immunoSEQ multiplex PCR. The profile shows 200,000 to 300,000 clones, around 87% of them singletons. The table lists this clone with a count of one. The sequence derives from a woman between 55 and 75 years old with COVID-19, enrolled during active disease. J is TRBJ1-6 and V is TRBV28, with no clear D. Sequenced material: peripheral blood. The DNA for the CDR3 is TGTGCCAGCAGTTTCCGCAACAATAATTCACCCCTCCACTTT. Translated: CASSFRNNNSPLHF.